These T cell receptor beta chains were read from a single sample in a study of cytomegalovirus exposure and HLA in healthy donors. Repertoires were generated with immunoSEQ multiplex PCR, while TCRdb's copy carries only in-frame clones and drops some. The sample has 200,000 to 250,000 clones, 70% to 80% seen once. The sample comprised PBMCs. The receptors here all came from a man in his forties in good health and CMV-seronegative. Both conserved end residues are part of each CDR3.

j_call,v_call,cdr3_aa
TRBJ2-2,TRBV6-5,CASSRPSGTGELFF
-,TRBV5-6,CASSLAGSYEQYF
TRBJ1-2,TRBV7-9,CASSQGQGANYGYTF
TRBJ2-5,TRBV6-5,CASVGGETQYF
TRBJ2-1,TRBV10-2,CASSENQRRDNEQFF
TRBJ2-1,TRBV27,CASSHSGVRSYNEQFF
TRBJ2-7,TRBV7-2,CASSRLRGSYEQYF
TRBJ2-2,TRBV18,CASAGTITNTGELFF
TRBJ1-2,TRBV2,CASSPGQSNYGYTF
TRBJ1-1,TRBV27,CASSFVSGNTEAFF
TRBJ1-5,TRBV4-1,CASSPGQPNQPQHF
TRBJ1-1,TRBV5-5,CASRTLGGNTEAFF
TRBJ1-6,TRBV6-1,CASKARVNSPLHF
TRBJ2-7,TRBV5-1,CASSGDRGLSAYEQYF
TRBJ2-7,TRBV28,CASSWDRGLSEQYF
TRBJ2-1,TRBV7-3,CASSSRQGAEQFF
TRBJ2-3,TRBV7-3,CASSLVGSRDTQYF
TRBJ1-2,TRBV7-9,CASSFPEGGANGYTF
TRBJ1-4,TRBV6-1,CASSEAGTANEKLFF
TRBJ2-6,TRBV5-1,CASSGEGGLAGNSGANVLTF
TRBJ2-1,TRBV18,CASSPQVQGRNEQFF
TRBJ2-1,TRBV9,CASSVSPSSVHNEQFF
TRBJ1-1,TRBV18,CASSDDRADTEAFF
TRBJ1-5,TRBV10-1,CASSDFVGGRQPQHF
TRBJ1-4,TRBV5-4,CASSVTGNSDEKLFF
TRBJ1-1,TRBV7-9,CASSPPPAAMNTEAFF